The rows below give T cell receptor beta chains drawn from one sample of a study of blood T cell repertoires in COVID-19. The method was immunoSEQ multiplex PCR; TCRdb's version includes in-frame clones alone and lacks a portion of them. The sample has roughly 120,000 clones, 70% to 90% seen once. Sequencing used peripheral blood. Receptor source: a man aged 65 to 79 who had recovered from COVID-19. CDR3s include the opening cysteine and the closing phenylalanine or tryptophan. Fields, in order: V gene, CDR3 length, J gene, CDR3 protein.

v_gene: TRBV20-1
len: 12
j_gene: TRBJ1-5
CDR3aa: CSASSGDQPQHF

v_gene: TRBV10-1
len: 12
j_gene: TRBJ1-2
CDR3aa: CASSEGAYGYTF

v_gene: TRBV7-3
len: 13
j_gene: TRBJ2-5
CDR3aa: CASSRGAQETQYF

v_gene: TRBV28
len: 13
j_gene: TRBJ1-1
CDR3aa: CASSSVRGTEAFF

v_gene: TRBV6-5
len: 13
j_gene: TRBJ2-3
CDR3aa: CASSSPFTDTQYF

v_gene: TRBV28
len: 15
j_gene: TRBJ1-5
CDR3aa: CASSTRDRYMGPQHF

v_gene: TRBV5-4
len: 17
j_gene: TRBJ2-1
CDR3aa: CASSVAGAQTRGDEQFF

v_gene: TRBV11-2
len: 15
j_gene: TRBJ1-6
CDR3aa: CASSFPGSDNSPLHF

v_gene: TRBV5-1
len: 15
j_gene: TRBJ2-7
CDR3aa: CASSPRGQGVGEQYF

v_gene: TRBV4-3
len: 14
j_gene: TRBJ2-7
CDR3aa: CASSLRTGPYEQYF

v_gene: TRBV7-3
len: 15
j_gene: TRBJ2-5
CDR3aa: CASSLRGLAGETQYF